This section outlines one T cell receptor (beta chain) sequence together with its context. The data stem from a study of cytomegalovirus exposure and HLA in healthy donors. The primer mix had 60 Vbeta and 13 Jbeta primers. Sequencing was performed with immunoSEQ multiplex PCR; in TCRdb, only in-frame clones are kept and a portion is missing. The sample carries 95,000 to 150,000 clones, about 84% recorded once. Germline CDR1 is SEHNR and CDR2 is FQNEAQ (reference sequence). V was clipped by 2 bases and J by 4 bases, with 12 bases between them. CDR3 size: 15 residues. The TCR comes from a man aged 40-49 years in good health and CMV-seronegative. The chain has TRBV7-9 and TRBJ1-5; possible D gene TRBD1, 5 bases. The source material was PBMCs. The CDR3 nucleotides read TGTGCCAGCAGCTTAACGGTGGGGGGGAATCAGCCCCAGCATTTT. This translates into CASSLTVGGNQPQHF.